The TCR beta chain under discussion was sequenced for a study of shared clonotypes between healthy human individuals. The CDR3 runs to 14 residues. Germline V CDR1 and CDR2: MNHNS, SASEGT. Profiling relied on immunoSEQ multiplex PCR, and the TCRdb table lists in-frame clones only, not all of them. The data show roughly 500,000 clones, 81% seen once. Remarks on this clone: One junction end does not reproduce the germline sequence, and a read error may be involved.

Sequencing was performed on PBMCs. The sequence was collected from a woman aged 40-49 years in good health. Some clones in this sample may be carry-over from other donors' samples. The gene calls are TRBV6-1 and TRBJ1-1; 9 bases match TRBD1. The CDR3 reads CASRGQGSDTEAFF. In DNA form, the CDR3 reads TGTGCCAGCAGGGGACAGGGATCGGACACTGAAGCCTTCTTT.